One and the same sample provided the 31 T cell receptor beta chains below, sequenced in a study of T-cell reconstitution after alpha-beta-depleted transplantation in children. As it was prepared, the TCRbeta library received unique molecular identifiers. TCRdb passed the PCR reads through MiXCR, listing each CDR3 protein once. The sample lists tens of thousands of distinct CDR3 sequences, 5.5% to 7.5% occurring once. Here the sequenced sample was PBMCs, mostly from graft donor cells, taken 60 days after TCRalphabeta/CD19-depleted stem cell transplant. These receptors were collected from a female patient aged 2 to 10 who had a stem cell transplant for aplastic anemia, so the T cells may come from the graft donor.

This clonotype was seen a handful of times. The chain links TRBV2 to TRBJ2-5; the D is unclear. The germline V gene has CDR1 SNHLY and CDR2 FYNNEI. This CDR3 is built from 12 residues. Trimming removed 6 bases from V and 2 bases from J, with 7 bases in between. CDR3 in DNA: TGTGCCAGCAGGGTTTGGCAAGAGACCCAGTACTTC. It specifies CASRVWQETQYF.

This clonotype was seen at least ten times. The J gene is TRBJ2-3, the V gene TRBV21-1; no DNA check was done on the table's D call, TRBD2. TRBV21-1 is a pseudogene. The CDR3 totals 18 residues. CDR3 coding DNA: TGTGCCAGCAGCACCAGACTAGCGGGAGCGGTTGGCACAGATACGCAGTATTTT. This translates into CASSTRLAGAVGTDTQYF.

This clonotype was detected many times. The chain carries TRBV7-2 and TRBJ2-7; 11 nucleotides align to TRBD2. J was trimmed by 5 bases and V by 3 bases; bases with no gene match: 6. This CDR3 has 15 amino acids. Germline V CDR1 and CDR2: SGHTA, FQGNSA. The CDR3 DNA follows: TGTGCCAGCAGCTTGACTAGCGGGGCAGCCCACGAGCAGTACTTC. Its translation: CASSLTSGAAHEQYF. Full variable domain (outside the CDR3, taken from reference TRBV7-2 and TRBJ2-7): GAGVSQSPSNKVTEKGKDVELRCDPISGHTALYWYRQSLGQGLEFLIYFQGNSAPDKSGLPSDRFSAERTGGSVSTLTIQRTQQEDSAVYLCASSLTSGAAHEQYFGPGTRLTVT.

The sample holds a few counts of this clonotype. Possible read error: a much larger clone is one base away. The chain links TRBV5-1 to TRBJ2-7; D is uncertain. This CDR3 spans 14 amino acids. Germline V lookup: CDR1 SGHRS, CDR2 YFSETQ. In DNA form, the CDR3 reads TGCGCCAGCAGCTTAGGTCTGGCTTCCTACGAGAAGTACTTC. Translating it yields CASSLGLASYEKYF.

This clonotype was seen many times. The V and J genes are TRBV15 and TRBJ2-3, with 9 bases aligning to TRBD2. Germline-derived CDR1 and CDR2 are LNHNV and YYDKDF (reference sequence). V shed 6 bases, J shed 2 bases, and the junction held 12 bases outside the gene matches. There are 17 residues in the CDR3. CDR3 amino acids: CATRGDTGTSYTDTQYF. The CDR3 nucleotides read TGTGCCACCAGAGGGGACACCGGGACTAGCTACACAGATACGCAGTATTTT.

This clonotype was found a few times. The genes are TRBV6-6 and TRBJ2-3, with 7 bases aligning to TRBD2. V gave up 7 bases and J gave up 4 bases; unmatched junction bases: 8. This CDR3 is 14 amino acids long. Germline values: CDR1 MNHNY, CDR2 SVGAGI (reference sequence). CDR3 sequence: CASTPAGRPDTQYF. CDR3 sequence (DNA): TGTGCCAGCACTCCAGCGGGGAGACCAGATACGCAGTATTTT.

The V gene is TRBV6-1, the J gene TRBJ2-5; D assignment may be TRBD1 or TRBD2 (5 bases each). Trimming removed 6 bases from V and 5 bases from J, with 13 bases in between. The CDR3 runs 13 residues. Germline CDR1 MNHNS, CDR2 SASEGT. The CDR3 region is CASSGALSETQYF. The CDR3 DNA reads as TGTGCCAGCAGCGGGGCCCTGTCGGAGACCCAGTACTTC.

At least ten counts were recorded for this clonotype. The V call is TRBV21-1, the J call TRBJ2-4; TRBD2 is the table's D call and was not checked against the DNA. TRBV21-1 is a documented pseudogene. This CDR3 is built from 13 residues. CDR3 DNA sequence: TGTGCCAGCAGACTAGCGGGAGGGAACATTCAGTACTTC. Translating gives CASRLAGGNIQYF.

The sample holds a few counts of this clonotype. The genes are TRBV11-2 and TRBJ1-2; a possible D gene is TRBD1 (5 bases). The CDR3 is 15 amino acids. V shed 5 bases and J shed 4 bases, with 17 bases lying between them. Germline CDR1 SGHAT, CDR2 FQNNGV. The CDR3 region is CASSQGGGAGYGYTF. CDR3 nucleotide sequence: TGTGCCAGCAGCCAAGGCGGGGGAGCGGGCTATGGCTACACCTTC.

The chain combines TRBV19 with TRBJ2-4; 9 bases are a match to TRBD1. The trim removed 5 bases at V and 6 bases at J, leaving 5 bases unmatched. The CDR3 totals 14 residues. Germline-derived CDR1 and CDR2 are LNHDA and SQIVND (reference sequence). Here the CDR3 reads CASSSQDRGNIQYF. Here the CDR3 DNA reads TGTGCCAGTAGTTCCCAGGACAGGGGAAACATTCAGTACTTC.

In this sample, this clonotype turned up many times. The junction shows a germline mismatch at one end, possibly a read error. The CDR3 loop reads CASSLAPSDRFF. The CDR3 DNA follows: TGCGCCAGCAGTTTAGCCCCGTCGGACCGCTTCTTC. This chain uses TRBV6-2 or TRBV6-3 with TRBJ2-7; D is ambiguous. The V gene's germline CDR1 is MNHEY and CDR2 SVGEGT. CDR3 length: 12 residues.

This clonotype has at least ten counts. V and J are TRBV3-1 and TRBJ2-7; TRBD2 agrees at 8 bases. CDR3 length: 13 residues. The germline V gene encodes CDR1 LGHDT and CDR2 YNNKEL (reference sequence). Trimming removed 6 bases from V and 2 bases from J; junction bases left unmatched: 3. CDR3 protein: CASSTGLAYEQYF. As DNA, the CDR3 is TGTGCCAGCAGTACGGGACTAGCCTACGAGCAGTACTTC.

This clonotype was counted ten times or more. The CDR3 loop reads CASRVNNEQFF. For the CDR3, the DNA is TGTGCCAGCAGGGTTAACAATGAGCAGTTCTTC. The chain is built from TRBV6-1 and TRBJ2-1; no reliable D call. Per germline, CDR1 MNHNS and CDR2 SASEGT. V was clipped by 6 bases and J by 5 bases, with 5 bases between them. This CDR3 comprises 11 residues.

This chain links TRBV4-1 with TRBJ2-3; 12 nucleotides align to TRBD2. V lost 0 bases, J lost 5 bases, and 0 bases stayed unmatched. This CDR3 comprises 15 residues. Germline V CDR1 and CDR2: MGHRA, YSYEKL. The CDR3 reads CASSQEGLAGDTQYF. CDR3 nucleotide sequence: TGCGCCAGCAGCCAAGAGGGACTAGCGGGAGATACGCAGTATTTT.

This clonotype was picked up a small number of times. The chain is built from TRBV21-1 and TRBJ2-7; whether TRBD2, the table's D call, matches the DNA was not checked. TRBV21-1 is deemed a pseudogene. The CDR3 spans 15 residues. CDR3 region: CASSNIGGSLYEQYF. DNA of the CDR3: TGTGCCAGCAGCAATATAGGTGGGAGTTTGTACGAGCAGTACTTC.

This clonotype has just a few counts. The chain has TRBV4-1 and TRBJ2-7, with 7 bases fitting TRBD1. V lost 3 bases to trimming and J lost 5 bases; unmatched junction nucleotides: 16. This CDR3 region has 17 residues. Germline values: CDR1 MGHRA, CDR2 YSYEKL. Written as DNA, the CDR3 is TGCGCCAGCAGCCATCTGACGGGGACAGATTCCTACGACGAGCAGTACTTC. Its translation is CASSHLTGTDSYDEQYF.

This clonotype was seen many times. This rearrangement joins TRBV5-1 to TRBJ2-7, with unresolved D. The germline V and J ends were trimmed by 4 bases and 1 base, with 18 bases remaining between them. The germline V gene encodes CDR1 SGHRS and CDR2 YFSETQ. The CDR3 is made up of 16 amino acids. The CDR3: CASSVDGQLGSYEQYF. The CDR3 DNA reads as TGCGCCAGCAGCGTGGATGGGCAGTTGGGTTCCTACGAGCAGTACTTC.

This clonotype came up many times. V is TRBV18 and J is TRBJ2-7; D is possibly TRBD1 or TRBD2 (6 bases each). The CDR3 length is 16 residues. Trimming removed 6 bases from V and 1 base from J, with 19 bases in between. CDR1 KGHSH and CDR2 LQKENI come from the germline V gene. The CDR3 sequence: CASSSKGGQKSYEQYF. DNA for the CDR3: TGTGCCAGCTCCTCAAAAGGGGGGCAAAAGTCCTACGAGCAGTACTTC.

This clonotype was observed at least ten times. CDR3 amino acids: CASSLLAMDEQFF. The CDR3 nucleotides are TGTGCCAGCAGCTTATTAGCGATGGATGAGCAGTTCTTC. The chain uses TRBV7-2 and TRBJ2-1, with D possibly TRBD2 on 5 matching bases. This CDR3 contains 13 residues. Trimming pared 2 bases from V and 8 bases from J, leaving 10 bases between. Germline assignment: CDR1 SGHTA and CDR2 FQGNSA.

This clonotype was observed at least ten times. The chain uses TRBV7-2 and TRBJ2-7; TRBD2 aligns across 8 bases. Germline V lookup: CDR1 SGHTA, CDR2 FQGNSA. The CDR3 sequence is 16 residues long. The J segment lost 2 bases and the V segment lost 3 bases, leaving 9 bases of the junction unmatched. The CDR3 spells CASSLAPGLGTYEQYF. The CDR3 region has the DNA TGTGCCAGCAGCTTGGCCCCGGGACTAGGGACCTACGAGCAGTACTTC.

The CDR3 protein is CAWSASGNTIYF. The CDR3 bases are TGTGCCTGGAGTGCCTCTGGAAACACCATATATTTT. V and J are TRBV30 and TRBJ1-3; D remains unclear. V was cut by 1 base and J by 0 bases, with 1 base left in between. In germline, CDR1 is GTSNPN, CDR2 SVGIG (reference sequence). This CDR3 has 12 residues. The whole variable domain, remainder taken from reference TRBV30 and TRBJ1-3, is SQTIHQWPATLVQPVGSPLSLECTVEGTSNPNLYWYRQAAGRGLQLLFYSVGIGQISSEVPQNLSASRPQDRQFILSSKKLLLSDSGFYLCAWSASGNTIYFGEGSWLTVV.

This clonotype was counted at least ten times. This chain joins TRBV4-3 and TRBJ2-3; D possibly matches TRBD1 or TRBD2 (6 bases each). The length of the CDR3 is 18 residues. Germline V gives CDR1 LGHNA, CDR2 YSLEER. V was clipped by 1 base and J by 3 bases, with 20 bases between them. In nucleotides, the CDR3 is TGCGCCAGCAGCCAAGTTTACGGGTGGGGGGCGAGGACAGATACGCAGTATTTT. It yields the protein CASSQVYGWGARTDTQYF.

The chain joins TRBV5-1 to TRBJ1-2, with 8 positions matching TRBD1. CDR1 and CDR2 (germline): SGHRS, YFSETQ. After removal of 3 bases from V and 7 bases from J, the junction contained 11 bases not matched to a gene. CDR3 length equals 15 residues. CDR3 sequence: CASSSDGQGAFGYTF. The CDR3 DNA follows: TGCGCCAGCAGCTCCGACGGTCAGGGGGCGTTTGGCTACACCTTC.

There are many counts of this clonotype. This chain uses TRBV7-9 with TRBJ1-1; a weak D match, TRBD1 (5 bases). In germline, CDR1 is SEHNR, CDR2 FQNEAQ (reference sequence). The CDR3 has 13 residues. The V gene lost 5 bases and the J gene lost 4 bases, with 11 bases spanning the gap. The CDR3 nucleotides are TGTGCCAGCAGCCTCTGGGGGGGCACTGAAGCTTTCTTT. Translated: CASSLWGGTEAFF.

The table lists this clonotype with many counts. The genes are TRBV20-1 and TRBJ1-4; D gene uncertain. V was cut by 6 bases and J by 8 bases, with 19 bases left in between. The CDR3 is 14 residues long. Germline CDR1 and CDR2: DFQATT and SNEGSKA (reference sequence). CDR3 DNA sequence: TGCAGTGCCGAGTCTTTCCGGGCCTGGGAAAAACTGTTTTTT. Amino acids: CSAESFRAWEKLFF.

The chain combines TRBV19 with TRBJ2-5, with TRBD2 as a possible D gene (5 bases). Trimming removed 7 bases at V and 3 bases at J, with 18 bases between. The CDR3 runs 15 residues. Germline values: CDR1 LNHDA, CDR2 SQIVND (reference sequence). The CDR3 coding sequence is TGTGCCAGTAATAGAAACAACCCGAGGGAAGAGACCCAGTACTTC. Protein product: CASNRNNPREETQYF.

This clonotype came up many times. This chain links TRBV11-2 with TRBJ1-4; 11 bases fit TRBD1. Per germline, CDR1 SGHAT and CDR2 FQNNGV. Trimming took 5 bases from V and 5 from J; bases not matched to a gene: 1. The CDR3 is 14 residues long. CDR3 bases: TGTGCCAGCAGCCGGGACAGGGGGAATGAAAAACTGTTTTTT. Residues: CASSRDRGNEKLFF.

This clonotype was recorded a few times. The CDR3 sequence: CASSQDFAGQSYNEQFF. In DNA, the CDR3 is TGTGCCAGCAGCCAAGATTTCGCAGGACAGTCCTACAATGAGCAGTTCTTC. The J gene is TRBJ2-1, the V gene TRBV4-2; weak D call: TRBD1 (6 bases). Germline CDR1 and CDR2: LGHNA and YNFKEQ. Trimming took 0 bases from V and 1 from J, leaving 13 bases between them. CDR3 size: 17 residues.

This clonotype was detected ten times or more. This chain joins TRBV4-2 and TRBJ2-1; D remains unclear. The germline CDR1 and CDR2 sequences are LGHNA and YNFKEQ. This CDR3 spans 15 amino acids. Trimming took off 5 bases at V and 0 bases at J, with 11 bases between the two ends. CDR3 bases: TGTGCCAGCAGCTTGATTTCGAGCTCCTACAATGAGCAGTTCTTC. This codes for CASSLISSSYNEQFF.

This clonotype has a count of ten or more. The chain links TRBV6-5 to TRBJ2-1; TRBD2 agrees at 7 bases. The ends lost 7 bases at V and 8 bases at J; junction bases unmatched: 8. This CDR3 contains 13 residues. The V gene's germline CDR1 is MNHEY and CDR2 SVGAGI. The CDR3 region is CASIKAGTHEQFF. The CDR3 DNA follows: TGTGCCAGCATCAAAGCGGGGACCCATGAGCAGTTCTTC.

The chain combines TRBV6-1 with TRBJ2-2; D remains unclear. Trimming removed 6 bases from V and 6 bases from J, with 11 bases in between. This CDR3 is built from 13 residues. Germline values: CDR1 MNHNS, CDR2 SASEGT. The CDR3 protein is CASSPHAAGELFF. Written as DNA, the CDR3 is TGTGCCAGCAGCCCCCACGCGGCCGGGGAGCTGTTTTTT.